This T cell receptor beta chain came from a study of T cell responses to AZD1222 COVID-19 vaccine. As for the study in general: Pooling was applied to second doses at about 4 or about 12 weeks.

The protocol was immunoSEQ multiplex PCR, while the TCRdb copy is restricted to in-frame clones and leaves out a portion. The sample includes about 110,000 clones, approximately 90% seen only once; the top ten take roughly 2.6%. This clone was recorded only once. Antigen: not known. Notes on the study in general: Donor demographics were predominantly white British with a female majority; clonal diversity may be underestimated. Only a handful of AZD1222 recipients were seropositive at baseline. Following two doses of AZD1222, Spike-specific TCR breadth and depth rose.

The source of this sequence is an adult in good health. The sequenced sample was peripheral blood, obtained on day 0 of AZD1222 vaccination.

The CDR3 is CASSLASSSLPTGELFF. CDR3 nucleotide sequence: TGTGCCAGCAGCTTGGCTTCTAGCTCCCTCCCCACCGGGGAGCTGTTTTTT. The chain employs TRBV5-8 and TRBJ2-2, with D possibly matching TRBD2 (5 bases). The CDR3 sequence is 17 residues long. Germline V CDR1 and CDR2: SGHTS, YDEGEE. V was shortened by 0 bases and J by 4 bases, with 16 bases between the two germline ends.